This TCR beta chain stems from a study of T cells after yellow fever vaccination. Whole-study context: When fractions had low cell numbers, they were prepared with SMART-Seq v4 Ultra Low Input.

MiXCR, applied by TCRdb to the 5' RACE reads, yields one record per CDR3 protein. The sample carries 250,000 or so distinct CDR3 sequences, less than 8.5% recorded once. The V gene end was trimmed by 5 bases and the J gene end by 1 base; junction bases not matched to a gene: 4. CDR1 and CDR2 (germline): SGHVS, FNYEAQ. The CDR3 runs 15 residues. This clonotype was detected ten times or more. This chain joins TRBV7-6 and TRBJ2-1; 8 positions agree with TRBD2. The sequenced sample was CD4+ T cells sorted from PBMCs, obtained 15 days after the yellow fever booster vaccination. This clonotype was sampled from a man between 25 and 39 years old who received the YFV17D yellow fever vaccine. The CDR3 reads CASSPGLGSYNEQFF. CDR3 nucleotide sequence: TGTGCCAGCAGCCCGGGACTAGGGTCCTACAATGAGCAGTTCTTC. Supplemented by reference TRBV7-6 and TRBJ2-1, the full variable domain reads GAGVSQSPRYKVTKRGQDVALRCDPISGHVSLYWYRQALGQGPEFLTYFNYEAQQDKSGLPNDRFSAERPEGSISTLTIQRTEQRDSAMYRCASSPGLGSYNEQFFGPGTRLTVL.